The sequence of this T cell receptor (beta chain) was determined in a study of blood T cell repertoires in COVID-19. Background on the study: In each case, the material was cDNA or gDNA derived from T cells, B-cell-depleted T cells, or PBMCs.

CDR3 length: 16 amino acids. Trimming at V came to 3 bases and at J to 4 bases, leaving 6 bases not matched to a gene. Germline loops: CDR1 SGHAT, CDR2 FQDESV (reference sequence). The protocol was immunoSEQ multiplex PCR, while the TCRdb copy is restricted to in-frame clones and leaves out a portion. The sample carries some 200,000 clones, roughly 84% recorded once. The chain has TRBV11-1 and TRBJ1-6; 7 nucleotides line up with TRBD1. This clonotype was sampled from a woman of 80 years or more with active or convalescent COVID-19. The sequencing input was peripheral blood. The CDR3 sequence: CASSFATGRYNSPLHF. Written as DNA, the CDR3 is TGTGCCAGCAGCTTCGCGACAGGGCGGTATAATTCACCCCTCCACTTT.